This TCR beta chain was recovered during a study of blood T cell repertoires in COVID-19 (dated by TCRdb to the early 2020s). In the study overall: Samples from collaborators originated in the United States, Italy and Spain and spanned both the acute and convalescent phases of COVID-19. The prospective study material was composed of cDNA or gDNA derived from T cells, B-cell-depleted T cells, or PBMCs. Subjects who had been exposed to COVID-19, were actively infected with it, or had recovered from it provided the deeply sampled blood TCRbeta repertoires that made up the dataset. The repertoires were released in a freely available public database intended as a resource for research on the immune response to SARS-CoV-2. The samples were drawn from the first 160 participants of the ongoing ImmuneRACE study and from 1,254 subjects provided by 6 global collaborators. The sample metadata nearly always contained a de-identified subject ID, COVID-19 status, age in years and sex. Where HLA class I and class II types were available, the types were taken from metadata supplied by the sample provider, not from assay-based typing.

Trimming removed 4 bases from V and 7 bases from J, leaving 11 bases between the germline ends. CDR1 and CDR2, per the germline V gene, are MDHEN and SYDVKM. Including cysteine and phenylalanine, the CDR3 has 13 amino acids. The sequence is cut down to CDR3 DNA, 39 bases in frame from base 1. What the study reported, not specific to this receptor: Clinical and demographic metadata were provided uncurated, with the amount varying by source and participant.

Of note for this clone: Which antigen it targets is not known. Base qualities are not recorded, but no much larger clone differs from it by a single base.

Samples from volunteer blood donors who had recovered from COVID-19 were contributed by a second Seattle source. Each collaborating institution followed its own protocols to collect whole blood in K2EDTA tubes. For TCRbeta analysis, collaborator samples were shipped as frozen whole blood, as isolated PBMCs, or as DNA extracted from either sample type. The immunoSEQ Assay, a bias-controlled multiplex PCR, was used to amplify TCRbeta CDR3 regions from genomic DNA. The authors' pipeline ran thus. Nucleated cell counts per sample were estimated from amplification of reference gene primers within the assay. To quantify the absolute abundance of each unique TCRbeta CDR3 rearrangement, sequence reads were collapsed and filtered. For each sample, productive Simpson clonality was calculated by taking the square root of Simpson's diversity index across productive rearrangements. This immuneACCESS table, as held by TCRdb, lists in-frame sequences with V and J called but not all clones. Of the missing ones, under half trace to an unresolved V gene in checked studies; the others have no known cause. V and J calls and clone size are copied from that table; D and trimming were computed from the DNA. Recorded for this sample are 270,000 or so clones; 89% of them occurred a single time. The ten biggest clones cover less than 5% of the sample.

This sequence uses TRBV28 and TRBJ1-3; a confident D gene designation cannot be given. The sequence derives from a woman aged 40 to 49 who had recovered from COVID-19. The sequencing sample was made of peripheral blood. This receptor carries the CDR3 CASSYGSRNTIYF. DNA sequence: TGTGCCAGCAGTTACGGGTCGAGGAACACCATATATTTT.